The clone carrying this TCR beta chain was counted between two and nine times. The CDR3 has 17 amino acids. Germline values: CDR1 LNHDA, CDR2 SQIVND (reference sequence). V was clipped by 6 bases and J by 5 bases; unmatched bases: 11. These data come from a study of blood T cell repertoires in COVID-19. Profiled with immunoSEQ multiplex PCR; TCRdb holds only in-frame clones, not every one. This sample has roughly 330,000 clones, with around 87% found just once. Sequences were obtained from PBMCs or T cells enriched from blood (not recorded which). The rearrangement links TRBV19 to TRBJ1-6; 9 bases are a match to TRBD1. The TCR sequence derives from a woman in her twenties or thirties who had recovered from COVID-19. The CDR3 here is CASSPTSQGADNSPLHF. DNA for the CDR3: TGTGCCAGTAGCCCTACTTCACAGGGGGCCGATAATTCACCCCTCCACTTT.